This T cell receptor beta chain was found in a study of cytomegalovirus exposure and HLA in healthy donors. Background on the study: Counted in an early data release were 85 million or so unique TCRs from HLA-typed donors.

V lost 3 bases and J 11 bases, leaving 13 bases between the germline ends. CDR3 length equals 13 residues. Looked up from germline, CDR1 is KGHSH and CDR2 is LQKENI. The PCR was carried out with 60 Vbeta primers and 13 Jbeta primers. Repertoires were generated with immunoSEQ multiplex PCR, while TCRdb's copy carries only in-frame clones and drops some. This sample has about 150,000 clones; 65% to 80% occur once, and the top ten carry less than 3.5%. General study points: Per published accounts, TCR beta sequences correctly predicted the HLA-A and HLA-B alleles of most subjects. According to reports, the classifier identified cytomegalovirus status with high specificity and sensitivity. CMV serostatus alone was available as immune exposure information.

As regards this clone: Its antigen is still unknown.

The sequenced sample consisted of PBMCs. The TCR sequence derives from a man in his late teens or twenties in good health and CMV-seronegative. This rearrangement joins TRBV18 to TRBJ1-4; possible D gene TRBD1, 5 bases. CDR3 residues: CASSPPGRGKLFF. CDR3 DNA: TGTGCCAGCTCACCTCCGGGACGGGGGAAACTGTTTTTT.